Detailed here is one TCR beta chain. The data belong to a study of shared clonotypes between healthy human individuals. The CDR3 extends over 13 amino acids. The ends were cut back, 1 base at V and 2 bases at J, with 5 bases in the middle. Looked up from germline, CDR1 is SGHVS and CDR2 is FQNEAQ. Naive CD8 cells, CD45RO-negative and positively selected for CCR7, excluded terminally differentiated effector memory CD45RA+ cells. Sequencing used immunoSEQ multiplex PCR; TCRdb keeps in-frame clones, though not all of them. The sample holds about 2 million clones, about 95% seen once. The source of this sequence is a man in his late teens or twenties in good health. The sequenced material came from naive CD8+ T cells sorted from blood. V and J are TRBV7-8 and TRBJ2-5; D gene unclear. In DNA form, the CDR3 reads TGTGCCAGCAGCTTAGAACATCAAGAGACCCAGTACTTC. Translated: CASSLEHQETQYF.